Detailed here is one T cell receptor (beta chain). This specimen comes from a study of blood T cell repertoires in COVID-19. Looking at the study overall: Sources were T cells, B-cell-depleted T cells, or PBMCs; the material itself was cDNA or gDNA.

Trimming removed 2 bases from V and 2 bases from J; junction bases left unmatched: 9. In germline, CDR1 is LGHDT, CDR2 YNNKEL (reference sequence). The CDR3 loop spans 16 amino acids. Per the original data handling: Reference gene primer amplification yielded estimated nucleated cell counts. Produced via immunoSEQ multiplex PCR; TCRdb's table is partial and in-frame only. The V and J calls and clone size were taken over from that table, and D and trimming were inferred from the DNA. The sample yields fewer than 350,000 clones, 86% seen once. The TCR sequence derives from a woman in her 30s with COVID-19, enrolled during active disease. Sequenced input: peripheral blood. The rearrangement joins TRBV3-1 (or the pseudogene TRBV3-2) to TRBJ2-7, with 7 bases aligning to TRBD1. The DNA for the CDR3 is TGTGCCAGCAGCCAAAGCGCGGACAGGCCAACCTACGAGCAGTACTTC. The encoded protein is CASSQSADRPTYEQYF.